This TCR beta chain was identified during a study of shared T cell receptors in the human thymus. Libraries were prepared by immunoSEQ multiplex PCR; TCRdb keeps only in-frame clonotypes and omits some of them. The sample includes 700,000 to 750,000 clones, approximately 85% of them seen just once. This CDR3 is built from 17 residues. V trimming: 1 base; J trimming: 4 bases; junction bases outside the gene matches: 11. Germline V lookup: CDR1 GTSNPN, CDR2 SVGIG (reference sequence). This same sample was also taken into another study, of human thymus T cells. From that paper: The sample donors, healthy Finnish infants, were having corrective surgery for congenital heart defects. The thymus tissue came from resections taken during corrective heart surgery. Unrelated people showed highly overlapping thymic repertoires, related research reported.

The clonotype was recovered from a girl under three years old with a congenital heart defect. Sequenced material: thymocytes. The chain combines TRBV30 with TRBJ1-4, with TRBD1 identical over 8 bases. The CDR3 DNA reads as TGTGCCTGGAGTGAACATCTCGGACAGGGAAATAATGAAAAACTGTTTTTT. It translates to CAWSEHLGQGNNEKLFF.